A selection of T cell receptor beta chains follows, all from one sample in a study of OX40 agonist ivuxolimab in advanced cancers. Sequenced by immunoSEQ multiplex PCR; TCRdb stores in-frame clones only, minus some. The data contain 55,000 to 70,000 clones, 86% of them singletons. The specimen comprised CD4+ or CD8+ T cells sorted from blood, sampled in a trial of the OX40 agonist ivuxolimab. Source of these receptors: an adult with an advanced solid tumor such as melanoma, head and neck, liver or kidney cancer. Both conserved end residues are part of each CDR3. Fields, in order: CDR3 length, D gene, V gene, clone size, J gene, CDR3 protein, CDR3 DNA. A D gene is named only where the DNA matches it firmly. The listing skips clone size in some rows; elsewhere it reads once, few, many or a size class.

CDR3 length: 15
D gene: TRBD2
V gene: TRBV18
clone size: NA
J gene: TRBJ2-2
CDR3 protein: CASSRDLAGTGELFF
CDR3 DNA: TGTGCCAGCTCACGAGATCTAGCGGGCACCGGGGAGCTGTTTTTT

CDR3 length: 15
D gene: NA
V gene: TRBV5-5
clone size: NA
J gene: TRBJ2-3
CDR3 protein: CASSSGARVADTQYF
CDR3 DNA: TGTGCCAGCAGCTCGGGGGCCAGAGTGGCAGATACGCAGTATTTT

CDR3 length: 14
D gene: TRBD1
V gene: TRBV28
clone size: NA
J gene: TRBJ1-5
CDR3 protein: CASRVGQGNQPQHF
CDR3 DNA: TGTGCCAGCAGAGTTGGACAGGGAAATCAGCCCCAGCATTTT

CDR3 length: 14
D gene: NA
V gene: TRBV5-1
clone size: NA
J gene: TRBJ2-5
CDR3 protein: CASSPGRADEAQYF
CDR3 DNA: TGCGCCAGCAGCCCAGGACGGGCCGATGAGGCCCAGTACTTC

CDR3 length: 14
D gene: NA
V gene: TRBV18
clone size: NA
J gene: TRBJ1-4
CDR3 protein: CASSPLREAEKLFF
CDR3 DNA: TGTGCCAGCTCACCACTCCGCGAGGCGGAAAAACTGTTTTTT

CDR3 length: 15
D gene: TRBD2
V gene: TRBV5-1
clone size: few
J gene: TRBJ2-1
CDR3 protein: CASSFLADPYNEQFF
CDR3 DNA: TGCGCCAGCAGCTTCCTAGCGGACCCCTACAATGAGCAGTTCTTC

CDR3 length: 15
D gene: TRBD2
V gene: TRBV6-4
clone size: NA
J gene: TRBJ2-3
CDR3 protein: CASSLAGEFTDTQYF
CDR3 DNA: TGTGCCAGCAGTCTAGCGGGGGAGTTCACAGATACGCAGTATTTT

CDR3 length: 13
D gene: NA
V gene: TRBV7-9
clone size: NA
J gene: TRBJ2-3
CDR3 protein: CASLTGPTDTQYF
CDR3 DNA: TGTGCCAGCCTAACAGGGCCAACAGATACGCAGTATTTT

CDR3 length: 15
D gene: NA
V gene: TRBV18
clone size: NA
J gene: TRBJ2-2
CDR3 protein: CASSPVGHNTGELFF
CDR3 DNA: TGTGCCAGCTCACCGGTGGGACATAACACCGGGGAGCTGTTTTTT

CDR3 length: 13
D gene: NA
V gene: TRBV5-1
clone size: NA
J gene: TRBJ2-2
CDR3 protein: CASSLAGLGELFF
CDR3 DNA: TGCGCCAGCAGCTTGGCAGGGCTCGGGGAGCTGTTTTTT

CDR3 length: 12
D gene: NA
V gene: TRBV5-1
clone size: NA
J gene: TRBJ2-7
CDR3 protein: CASSFAGHEQYF
CDR3 DNA: TGCGCCAGCAGTTTCGCAGGCCACGAGCAGTACTTC

CDR3 length: 17
D gene: TRBD2
V gene: TRBV7-6
clone size: NA
J gene: TRBJ2-3
CDR3 protein: CASSRGKRGPPPDTQYF
CDR3 DNA: TGTGCCAGCAGCCGCGGGAAGCGGGGGCCCCCCCCAGATACGCAGTATTTT

CDR3 length: 13
D gene: TRBD1
V gene: TRBV30
clone size: NA
J gene: TRBJ1-2
CDR3 protein: CAWSADREGGYTF
CDR3 DNA: TGTGCCTGGAGTGCGGACAGGGAAGGAGGCTACACCTTC

CDR3 length: 15
D gene: TRBD1
V gene: TRBV19
clone size: NA
J gene: TRBJ2-5
CDR3 protein: CASSSGTGGTETQYF
CDR3 DNA: TGTGCCAGTTCATCCGGGACAGGGGGCACGGAGACCCAGTACTTC

CDR3 length: 16
D gene: NA
V gene: TRBV5-1
clone size: NA
J gene: TRBJ1-4
CDR3 protein: CASTRSGDSTNEKLFF
CDR3 DNA: TGCGCCAGCACCCGTAGTGGGGACTCAACTAATGAAAAACTGTTTTTT

CDR3 length: 13
D gene: TRBD1
V gene: TRBV7-3
clone size: NA
J gene: TRBJ1-2
CDR3 protein: CASSLDRANGYTF
CDR3 DNA: TGTGCCAGCAGCTTAGACAGGGCAAATGGCTACACCTTC

CDR3 length: 15
D gene: NA
V gene: TRBV12-5
clone size: once
J gene: TRBJ1-1
CDR3 protein: CASGLSIRDKGKAFF
CDR3 DNA: TGTGCTAGTGGTTTGTCCATCCGGGACAAGGGAAAAGCTTTCTTT

CDR3 length: 16
D gene: TRBD2
V gene: TRBV5-6
clone size: NA
J gene: TRBJ2-2
CDR3 protein: CASSWTKRGGHGELFF
CDR3 DNA: TGTGCCAGCAGCTGGACGAAGCGGGGGGGCCACGGGGAGCTGTTTTTT

CDR3 length: 11
D gene: NA
V gene: TRBV6-5
clone size: NA
J gene: TRBJ1-2
CDR3 protein: CASRQNYGYTF
CDR3 DNA: TGTGCCAGCAGGCAAAACTATGGCTACACCTTC

CDR3 length: 13
D gene: NA
V gene: TRBV28
clone size: NA
J gene: TRBJ1-5
CDR3 protein: CASRADGNQPQHF
CDR3 DNA: TGTGCCAGCAGGGCGGACGGCAATCAGCCCCAGCATTTT

CDR3 length: 12
D gene: NA
V gene: TRBV7-9
clone size: few
J gene: TRBJ1-1
CDR3 protein: CASSLLGTEAFF
CDR3 DNA: TGTGCCAGCAGCTTACTAGGTACTGAAGCTTTCTTT

CDR3 length: 15
D gene: TRBD1
V gene: TRBV25-1
clone size: once
J gene: TRBJ1-4
CDR3 protein: CASTSWTGDNEKLFF
CDR3 DNA: TGTGCCAGCACCTCCTGGACAGGGGATAATGAAAAACTGTTTTTT

CDR3 length: 14
D gene: TRBD1
V gene: TRBV19
clone size: NA
J gene: TRBJ2-7
CDR3 protein: CASSILGGGNEQYF
CDR3 DNA: TGTGCCAGTAGTATATTAGGGGGCGGCAACGAGCAGTACTTC

CDR3 length: 12
D gene: TRBD1
V gene: TRBV28
clone size: NA
J gene: TRBJ2-7
CDR3 protein: CASSQLRDRGYF
CDR3 DNA: TGTGCCAGCAGTCAGCTTAGAGACAGGGGGTACTTC

CDR3 length: 17
D gene: TRBD2
V gene: TRBV19
clone size: NA
J gene: TRBJ2-5
CDR3 protein: CASSIDGEGGHQETQYF
CDR3 DNA: TGTGCCAGTAGTATAGATGGGGAGGGAGGCCACCAAGAGACCCAGTACTTC

CDR3 length: 13
D gene: NA
V gene: TRBV18
clone size: NA
J gene: TRBJ2-7
CDR3 protein: CASSPTGTYEQYF
CDR3 DNA: TGTGCCAGCTCACCAACAGGGACCTACGAGCAGTACTTC

CDR3 length: 13
D gene: TRBD1
V gene: TRBV29-1
clone size: NA
J gene: TRBJ2-5
CDR3 protein: CSAGQGPGETQYF
CDR3 DNA: TGCAGCGCTGGACAGGGTCCGGGGGAGACCCAGTACTTC

CDR3 length: 12
D gene: NA
V gene: TRBV9
clone size: few
J gene: TRBJ1-3
CDR3 protein: CASSVPPGTIYF
CDR3 DNA: TGTGCCAGCAGCGTACCCCCGGGCACCATATATTTT

CDR3 length: 15
D gene: NA
V gene: TRBV6-6
clone size: NA
J gene: TRBJ2-1
CDR3 protein: CATISTGLAYNEQFF
CDR3 DNA: TGTGCCACGATATCAACAGGGTTAGCCTACAATGAGCAGTTCTTC

CDR3 length: 14
D gene: NA
V gene: TRBV27
clone size: NA
J gene: TRBJ1-5
CDR3 protein: CASSLKQSNQPQHF
CDR3 DNA: TGTGCCAGCAGTTTAAAACAGAGCAATCAGCCCCAGCATTTT

CDR3 length: 15
D gene: TRBD1
V gene: TRBV25-1
clone size: few
J gene: TRBJ1-5
CDR3 protein: CASSAGGQRNQPQHF
CDR3 DNA: TGTGCCAGCAGTGCAGGGGGACAGCGAAATCAGCCCCAGCATTTT

CDR3 length: 16
D gene: NA
V gene: TRBV28
clone size: NA
J gene: TRBJ1-1
CDR3 protein: CASTREGGAMNTEAFF
CDR3 DNA: TGTGCCAGCACCAGAGAAGGGGGGGCGATGAACACTGAAGCTTTCTTT

CDR3 length: 16
D gene: NA
V gene: TRBV19
clone size: NA
J gene: TRBJ2-1
CDR3 protein: CASTPLRVSSYNEQFF
CDR3 DNA: TGTGCCAGTACCCCCCTGCGGGTTAGCTCCTACAATGAGCAGTTCTTC

CDR3 length: 18
D gene: TRBD2
V gene: TRBV11-1
clone size: NA
J gene: TRBJ2-1
CDR3 protein: CASSLLAGGSMAYNEQFF
CDR3 DNA: TGTGCCAGCAGCTTACTGGCGGGGGGCTCGATGGCCTACAATGAGCAGTTCTTC

CDR3 length: 16
D gene: NA
V gene: TRBV11-3
clone size: NA
J gene: TRBJ1-2
CDR3 protein: CASSTTGLLPYYGYTF
CDR3 DNA: TGTGCCAGCAGCACAACAGGGTTGCTTCCCTACTATGGCTACACCTTC

CDR3 length: 14
D gene: NA
V gene: TRBV5-1
clone size: NA
J gene: TRBJ2-4
CDR3 protein: CASSLTGFENIQYF
CDR3 DNA: TGCGCCAGCAGCTTGACAGGGTTCGAAAACATTCAGTACTTC

CDR3 length: 11
D gene: NA
V gene: TRBV30
clone size: NA
J gene: TRBJ2-1
CDR3 protein: CAWSVSDEQFF
CDR3 DNA: TGTGCCTGGAGTGTATCGGACGAGCAGTTCTTC

CDR3 length: 14
D gene: NA
V gene: TRBV19
clone size: NA
J gene: TRBJ1-5
CDR3 protein: CASNSGSFHQPQHF
CDR3 DNA: TGTGCCAGTAACAGTGGCAGCTTTCATCAGCCCCAGCATTTT

CDR3 length: 15
D gene: NA
V gene: TRBV28
clone size: NA
J gene: TRBJ2-3
CDR3 protein: CVSSSSRQSGDTQYF
CDR3 DNA: TGTGTCAGCAGTTCCTCCAGACAGTCAGGAGATACGCAGTATTTT

CDR3 length: 16
D gene: TRBD2
V gene: TRBV7-8
clone size: NA
J gene: TRBJ2-7
CDR3 protein: CASSLGGGRGSYEQYF
CDR3 DNA: TGTGCCAGCAGCTTAGGGGGAGGGCGGGGGTCCTACGAGCAGTACTTC

CDR3 length: 15
D gene: NA
V gene: TRBV28
clone size: NA
J gene: TRBJ2-5
CDR3 protein: CASSLSGPYQETQYF
CDR3 DNA: TGTGCCAGCAGTTTATCCGGACCGTACCAAGAGACCCAGTACTTC

CDR3 length: 13
D gene: NA
V gene: TRBV11-2
clone size: NA
J gene: TRBJ2-1
CDR3 protein: CASSPQRVHEQFF
CDR3 DNA: TGTGCCAGCAGCCCCCAGAGGGTCCATGAGCAGTTCTTC

CDR3 length: 13
D gene: TRBD1
V gene: TRBV6-5
clone size: NA
J gene: TRBJ1-2
CDR3 protein: CASSQQGALGYTF
CDR3 DNA: TGTGCCAGCAGCCAACAGGGGGCGCTGGGCTACACCTTC

CDR3 length: 15
D gene: NA
V gene: TRBV7-9
clone size: once
J gene: TRBJ1-4
CDR3 protein: CASSPQGYRNEKLFF
CDR3 DNA: TGTGCCAGCAGCCCCCAAGGGTATAGGAATGAAAAACTGTTTTTT

CDR3 length: 17
D gene: TRBD1
V gene: TRBV4-3
clone size: NA
J gene: TRBJ2-7
CDR3 protein: CASSQETGTGVSYEQYF
CDR3 DNA: TGCGCCAGCAGCCAAGAGACCGGGACAGGGGTTTCCTACGAGCAGTACTTC

CDR3 length: 14
D gene: NA
V gene: TRBV19
clone size: large
J gene: TRBJ2-2
CDR3 protein: CASSIALNTGELFF
CDR3 DNA: TGTGCCAGTAGTATAGCTCTTAACACCGGGGAGCTGTTTTTT

CDR3 length: 14
D gene: NA
V gene: TRBV11-3
clone size: NA
J gene: TRBJ1-1
CDR3 protein: CASSSPTGNTEAFF
CDR3 DNA: TGTGCCAGCAGCTCGCCGACAGGGAACACTGAAGCTTTCTTT

CDR3 length: 15
D gene: TRBD2
V gene: TRBV5-6
clone size: NA
J gene: TRBJ2-3
CDR3 protein: CASSLATSGADTQYF
CDR3 DNA: TGTGCCAGCAGCTTGGCGACTAGCGGGGCAGATACGCAGTATTTT

CDR3 length: 14
D gene: TRBD2
V gene: TRBV11-1
clone size: NA
J gene: TRBJ2-1
CDR3 protein: CASTGLAGGNEQFF
CDR3 DNA: TGTGCCAGCACCGGACTAGCGGGGGGCAATGAGCAGTTCTTC